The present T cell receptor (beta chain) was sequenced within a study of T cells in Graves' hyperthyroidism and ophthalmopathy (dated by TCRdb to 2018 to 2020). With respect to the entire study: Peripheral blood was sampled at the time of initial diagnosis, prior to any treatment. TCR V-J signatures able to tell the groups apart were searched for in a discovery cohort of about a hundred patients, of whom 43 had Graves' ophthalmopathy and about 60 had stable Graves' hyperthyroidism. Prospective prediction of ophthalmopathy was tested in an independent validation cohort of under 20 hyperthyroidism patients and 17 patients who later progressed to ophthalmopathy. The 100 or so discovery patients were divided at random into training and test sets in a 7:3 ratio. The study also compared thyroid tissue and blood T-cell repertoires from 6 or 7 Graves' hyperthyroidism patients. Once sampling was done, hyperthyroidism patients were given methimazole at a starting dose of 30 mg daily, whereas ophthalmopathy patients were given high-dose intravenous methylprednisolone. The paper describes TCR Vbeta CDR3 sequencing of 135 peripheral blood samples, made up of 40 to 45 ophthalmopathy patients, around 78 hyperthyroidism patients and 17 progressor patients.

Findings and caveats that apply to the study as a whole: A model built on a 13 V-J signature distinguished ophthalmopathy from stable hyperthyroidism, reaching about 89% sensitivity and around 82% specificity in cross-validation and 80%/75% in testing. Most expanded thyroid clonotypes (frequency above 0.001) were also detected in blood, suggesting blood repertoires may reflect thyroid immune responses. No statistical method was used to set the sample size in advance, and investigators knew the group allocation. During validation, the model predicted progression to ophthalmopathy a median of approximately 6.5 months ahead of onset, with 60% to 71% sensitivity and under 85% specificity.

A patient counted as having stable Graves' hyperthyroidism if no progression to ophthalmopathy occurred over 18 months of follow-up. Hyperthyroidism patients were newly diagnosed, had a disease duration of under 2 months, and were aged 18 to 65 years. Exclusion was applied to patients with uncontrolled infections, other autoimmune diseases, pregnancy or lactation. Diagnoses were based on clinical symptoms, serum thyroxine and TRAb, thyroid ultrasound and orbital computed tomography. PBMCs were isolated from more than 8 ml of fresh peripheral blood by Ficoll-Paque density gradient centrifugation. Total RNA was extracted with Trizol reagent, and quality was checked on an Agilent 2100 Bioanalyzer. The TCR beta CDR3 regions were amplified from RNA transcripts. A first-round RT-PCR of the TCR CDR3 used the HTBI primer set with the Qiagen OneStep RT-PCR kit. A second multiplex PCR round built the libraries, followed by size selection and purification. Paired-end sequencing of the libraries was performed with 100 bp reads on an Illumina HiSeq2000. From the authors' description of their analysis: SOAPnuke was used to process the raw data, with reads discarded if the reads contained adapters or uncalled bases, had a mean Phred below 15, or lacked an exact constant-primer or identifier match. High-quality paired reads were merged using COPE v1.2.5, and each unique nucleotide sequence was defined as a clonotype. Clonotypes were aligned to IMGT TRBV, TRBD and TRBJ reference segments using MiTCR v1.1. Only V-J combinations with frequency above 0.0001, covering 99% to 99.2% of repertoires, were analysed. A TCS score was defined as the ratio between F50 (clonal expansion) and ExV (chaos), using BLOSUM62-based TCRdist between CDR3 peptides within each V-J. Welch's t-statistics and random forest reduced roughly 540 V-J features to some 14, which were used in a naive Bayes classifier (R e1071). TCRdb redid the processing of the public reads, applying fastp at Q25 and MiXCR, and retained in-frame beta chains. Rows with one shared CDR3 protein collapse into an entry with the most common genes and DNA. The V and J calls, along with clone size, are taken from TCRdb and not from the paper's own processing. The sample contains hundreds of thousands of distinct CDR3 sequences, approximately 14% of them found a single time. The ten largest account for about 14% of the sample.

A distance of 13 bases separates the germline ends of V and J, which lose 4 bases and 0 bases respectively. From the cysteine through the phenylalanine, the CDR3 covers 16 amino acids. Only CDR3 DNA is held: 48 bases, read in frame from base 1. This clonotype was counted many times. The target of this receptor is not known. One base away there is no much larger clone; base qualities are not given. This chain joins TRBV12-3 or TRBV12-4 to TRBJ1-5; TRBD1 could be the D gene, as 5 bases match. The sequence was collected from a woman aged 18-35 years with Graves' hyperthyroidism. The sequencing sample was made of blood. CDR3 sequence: CASSSDQGYSNQPQHF. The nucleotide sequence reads TGTGCCAGCAGTTCGGACCAGGGATATAGCAATCAGCCCCAGCATTTT.